This TCR beta chain was captured in a study of radiation and T cells in renal cell carcinoma. Profiled with immunoSEQ multiplex PCR; TCRdb holds only in-frame clones, not every one. The profile shows about 59,000 clones, over 70% of them singletons. The CDR3 loop spans 14 amino acids. V trimming: 4 bases; J trimming: 4 bases; junction bases outside the gene matches: 4. Germline CDR1 SGDLS, CDR2 YYNGEE. Time point indicated: baseline pretreatment blood. Treatment here: 15 Gy SBRT to primary tumor, nephrectomy 4 weeks later. The gene calls are TRBV9 and TRBJ2-2; 7 bases agree with TRBD1. Specimen: blood, collected from a patient whose treatment included radiotherapy and nephrectomy. The receptor was isolated from a man in his 60s with renal cell carcinoma. CDR3 region: CASSSDRVTGELFF. The DNA of the CDR3 is TGTGCCAGCAGCTCCGACAGGGTCACCGGGGAGCTGTTTTTT.